This T cell receptor (beta chain) was retrieved from a study of CD8 T cells in Susac syndrome. Looking at the study overall: Among the sequenced Susac syndrome patients, roughly 6 had active disease while 8 or 9 were in remission. Study-level findings and limits: The CD4+ T cell repertoires in Susac syndrome did not show any clonal expansion.

Roughly 0.5 to 1 ug RNA was reverse transcribed with random hexamers. Multiplex PCR with immunoSEQ amplified the TCR beta CDR3 across 54 Vbeta and 13 Jbeta. Each CDR3 protein gets one entry after TCRdb re-called the immunoSEQ multiplex PCR reads with MiXCR. The sample consists of about 140,000 distinct CDR3 sequences, over 90% of them appearing once. Note on this clonotype: The target antigen is unknown.

Germline V gives CDR1 KGHSH, CDR2 LQKENI. CDR3 size: 15 residues. V lost 2 bases and J lost 9, with 17 bases in between. The chain couples TRBV18 to TRBJ2-1; a weak D match, TRBD2 (6 bases). The sequenced sample consisted of CD4+ T cells from PBMCs. The clonotype was recovered from a human donor with Susac syndrome. The CDR3 loop reads CASSPSARDSGEQFF. In DNA, the CDR3 is TGTGCCAGCTCACCATCTGCCAGGGATAGCGGTGAGCAGTTCTTC. Complete variable domain (other parts from reference TRBV18 and TRBJ2-1): NAGVMQNPRHLVRRRGQEARLRCSPMKGHSHVYWYRQLPEEGLKFMVYLQKENIIDESGMPKERFSAEFPKEGPSILRIQQVVRGDSAAYFCASSPSARDSGEQFFGPGTRLTVL.